These T cell receptor beta chains were read from a single sample in a study of PD-L1 blockade in urothelial cancer. Generated by immunoSEQ multiplex PCR, the TCRdb table keeps only in-frame clones and is missing some. In the table there are tens of thousands of clones, about 85% of which are singletons. The sample in question was PBMCs, obtained around atezolizumab (anti-PD-L1) treatment. The receptors come from a man aged 55 to 70 with urothelial cancer. The CDR3 runs from the conserved cysteine through the conserved F or W. Fields, in order: J gene, clone size, V gene, D gene, CDR3 DNA, CDR3 protein. The D gene is left open where the match is weak. Only part of the rows carry a size: once, few, many, or a class if the clone is expanded.

j_gene: TRBJ1-1
abundance: few
v_gene: TRBV2
d_gene: -
CDR3nt: TGTGCCAGCAAATGGGAGCCTCCTGAAGCTTTCTTT
CDR3aa: CASKWEPPEAFF

j_gene: TRBJ2-1
abundance: -
v_gene: TRBV27
d_gene: TRBD1
CDR3nt: TGTGCCAGCAGTACCCGACAGGGGAGTTCCTACAATGAGCAGTTCTTC
CDR3aa: CASSTRQGSSYNEQFF

j_gene: TRBJ2-5
abundance: -
v_gene: TRBV7-3
d_gene: TRBD2
CDR3nt: TGTGCCAGCAGTAAACACCCCGGGACTAGCGGGAGGAGGCAAGAGACCCAGTACTTC
CDR3aa: CASSKHPGTSGRRQETQYF

j_gene: TRBJ2-7
abundance: -
v_gene: TRBV7-9
d_gene: -
CDR3nt: TGTGCCAGCAGCCAGGGTAGTGGGGCCTACGAGCAGTACTTC
CDR3aa: CASSQGSGAYEQYF

j_gene: TRBJ1-4
abundance: -
v_gene: TRBV6-5
d_gene: -
CDR3nt: TGTGCCAGCAGAACGACAGGCCCTCCAGAAAAACTGTTTTTT
CDR3aa: CASRTTGPPEKLFF

j_gene: TRBJ1-2
abundance: -
v_gene: TRBV10-3
d_gene: -
CDR3nt: TGTGCCATCAGTGAAGGGGCGATGGCCCTTTATGGCTACACCTTC
CDR3aa: CAISEGAMALYGYTF

j_gene: TRBJ1-6
abundance: -
v_gene: TRBV18
d_gene: TRBD1
CDR3nt: TGTGCCAGCTCTCCGGGACAGGGAGATAATTCACCCCTCCACTTT
CDR3aa: CASSPGQGDNSPLHF

j_gene: TRBJ1-4
abundance: -
v_gene: TRBV10-3
d_gene: -
CDR3nt: TGTGCCATCAGTGAGTCGAAGCAGGCTGTGGGCGAAAAACTGTTTTTT
CDR3aa: CAISESKQAVGEKLFF

j_gene: TRBJ2-1
abundance: -
v_gene: TRBV10-1
d_gene: -
CDR3nt: TGCGCCAGCACCTCGGGGCGGGGATTGACCCATGAGCAGTTCTTC
CDR3aa: CASTSGRGLTHEQFF

j_gene: TRBJ1-4
abundance: once
v_gene: TRBV29-1
d_gene: -
CDR3nt: TGCAGCGTGGACACAGGGCCCAGCGAAAAACTGTTTTTT
CDR3aa: CSVDTGPSEKLFF

j_gene: TRBJ2-3
abundance: once
v_gene: TRBV4-1
d_gene: TRBD1
CDR3nt: TGCGCCAGCAGCCACCGGGACAGGACTAGCACAGATACGCAGTATTTT
CDR3aa: CASSHRDRTSTDTQYF

j_gene: TRBJ1-1
abundance: -
v_gene: TRBV2
d_gene: -
CDR3nt: TGTGCCAGCAGGACATTCATGAACACTGAAGCTTTCTTT
CDR3aa: CASRTFMNTEAFF

j_gene: TRBJ1-2
abundance: -
v_gene: TRBV4-3
d_gene: TRBD1
CDR3nt: TGCGCCAGCAGCCAAGATTGGTCGGAACGGGACAGGTCGGGAGGCTACACCTTC
CDR3aa: CASSQDWSERDRSGGYTF

j_gene: TRBJ2-5
abundance: -
v_gene: TRBV7-9
d_gene: TRBD1
CDR3nt: TGTGCCAGCAGCTGGGGACAGGGGAGGGCACAAGAGACCCAGTACTTC
CDR3aa: CASSWGQGRAQETQYF

j_gene: TRBJ2-7
abundance: -
v_gene: TRBV10-3
d_gene: -
CDR3nt: TGTGCCATCAGCCCGGGAAGATACGAGCAGTACTTC
CDR3aa: CAISPGRYEQYF

j_gene: TRBJ2-5
abundance: -
v_gene: TRBV27
d_gene: TRBD1
CDR3nt: TGTGCCAGCAGTTCCTCTTGGACAGGGAGGAAGACCCAGTACTTC
CDR3aa: CASSSSWTGRKTQYF

j_gene: TRBJ2-1
abundance: -
v_gene: TRBV7-9
d_gene: -
CDR3nt: TGTGCCAGCAGCCTTAACAATGAGCAGTTCTTC
CDR3aa: CASSLNNEQFF

j_gene: TRBJ1-2
abundance: -
v_gene: TRBV9
d_gene: TRBD1
CDR3nt: TGTGCCAGCAGCGTCTCCGGGACAGCGAGATATGGCTACACCTTC
CDR3aa: CASSVSGTARYGYTF